A selection of T cell receptor beta chains follows, all from one sample in a study of shared clonotypes between healthy human individuals. Sequenced by immunoSEQ multiplex PCR; TCRdb stores in-frame clones only, minus some. This sample has 300,000 to 400,000 clones, with over 75% found just once. The sequencing input was memory CD8+ T cells sorted from blood. These receptors were taken from a young man in good health. The CDR3 runs from the conserved cysteine through the conserved F or W. Fields, in order: V gene, D gene, clone size, J gene, CDR3 DNA, CDR3 protein. A D gene is named only where the DNA matches it firmly. Size is stated for part of the rows, as once, few or many counts, or as a class when the clone is expanded.

v_call: TRBV11-1
d_call: TRBD1
clone_size: few
j_call: TRBJ2-5
cdr3_nt: TGTGCCAGCAGCTTAGCGGGGACAGATCAAGAGACCCAGTACTTC
cdr3_aa: CASSLAGTDQETQYF

v_call: TRBV5-1
d_call: -
clone_size: -
j_call: TRBJ1-1
cdr3_nt: TGCGCCAGCAGCTTGAATCCGGACGGGAACACTGAAGCTTTCTTT
cdr3_aa: CASSLNPDGNTEAFF

v_call: TRBV7-9
d_call: -
clone_size: -
j_call: TRBJ1-6
cdr3_nt: TGTGCCAGCAGCTCAGGGGCCCTTTATAATTCACCCCTCCACTTT
cdr3_aa: CASSSGALYNSPLHF

v_call: TRBV19
d_call: TRBD1
clone_size: -
j_call: TRBJ1-1
cdr3_nt: TGTGCCAGTAGTCTCCAGGGGGACACTGAAGCTTTCTTT
cdr3_aa: CASSLQGDTEAFF

v_call: TRBV4-1
d_call: -
clone_size: -
j_call: TRBJ1-1
cdr3_nt: TGCGCCAGCAGCCCGACCCAAGGACGTATCGTAATGAACACTGAAGCTTTCTTT
cdr3_aa: CASSPTQGRIVMNTEAFF

v_call: TRBV30
d_call: -
clone_size: -
j_call: TRBJ1-2
cdr3_nt: TGTGCCTGGAGTTGGGAGGACGGCTCCTCGGATGGCTACACCTTC
cdr3_aa: CAWSWEDGSSDGYTF

v_call: TRBV19
d_call: TRBD1
clone_size: few
j_call: TRBJ1-6
cdr3_nt: TGTGCCAGTAGTTACACCCGGGACAGGGTGTTCGTTTGCTCACCCCTCCACTTT
cdr3_aa: CASSYTRDRVFVCSPLHF

v_call: TRBV7-9
d_call: -
clone_size: -
j_call: TRBJ2-7
cdr3_nt: TGTGCCAGCAGCTCCGGATTCCTCGGGCACGAGCAGTACTTC
cdr3_aa: CASSSGFLGHEQYF

v_call: TRBV2
d_call: TRBD2
clone_size: -
j_call: TRBJ2-7
cdr3_nt: TGTGCCAGCACCACCCCGGTAGGACTAGCGGGGTTCTTCTCCTACGAGCAGTACTTC
cdr3_aa: CASTTPVGLAGFFSYEQYF

v_call: TRBV7-9
d_call: -
clone_size: few
j_call: TRBJ2-7
cdr3_nt: TGTGCCAGCCAAGGTGTTCGGGAGCTCGACGAGCAGTACTTC
cdr3_aa: CASQGVRELDEQYF

v_call: TRBV9
d_call: -
clone_size: -
j_call: TRBJ1-5
cdr3_nt: TGTGCCAGCAGCGTTACCGGGACACCCAATCAGCCCCAGCATTTT
cdr3_aa: CASSVTGTPNQPQHF

v_call: TRBV30
d_call: -
clone_size: -
j_call: TRBJ2-2
cdr3_nt: TGTGCCTGCGGGGTCCTGAACACCGGGGAGCTGTTTTTT
cdr3_aa: CACGVLNTGELFF

v_call: TRBV9
d_call: TRBD2
clone_size: -
j_call: TRBJ2-5
cdr3_nt: TGTGCCAGCAGCGTAGGCGGGGGGGCCATGGAGACCCAGTACTTC
cdr3_aa: CASSVGGGAMETQYF

v_call: TRBV7-9
d_call: -
clone_size: -
j_call: TRBJ2-7
cdr3_nt: TGTGCCAGCAGCGCGGAAAAACACTACGAGCAGTACTTC
cdr3_aa: CASSAEKHYEQYF

v_call: TRBV27
d_call: TRBD1
clone_size: -
j_call: TRBJ2-7
cdr3_nt: TGTGCCAGCAGTCCTGTCTCCGGACAGGGAGTCTACGAGCAGTACTTC
cdr3_aa: CASSPVSGQGVYEQYF

v_call: TRBV4-1
d_call: -
clone_size: few
j_call: TRBJ2-7
cdr3_nt: TGCGCCAGCAGCCATACTGACGGACTGGACGAGCAGTACTTC
cdr3_aa: CASSHTDGLDEQYF

v_call: TRBV10-3
d_call: -
clone_size: -
j_call: TRBJ1-1
cdr3_nt: TGTGCCATCAGTGATCCGGGGGGCAACACTGAAGCTTTCTTT
cdr3_aa: CAISDPGGNTEAFF

v_call: TRBV2
d_call: TRBD1
clone_size: once
j_call: TRBJ1-4
cdr3_nt: TGTGCCAGCCTCCGGGACAGTATGTATAATGAAAAACTGTTTTTT
cdr3_aa: CASLRDSMYNEKLFF

v_call: TRBV5-1
d_call: -
clone_size: -
j_call: TRBJ2-7
cdr3_nt: TGCGCCAGCAGCTTGGCTAGGGGTATTTCCTACGAGCAGTACTTC
cdr3_aa: CASSLARGISYEQYF

v_call: TRBV7-9
d_call: -
clone_size: -
j_call: TRBJ1-1
cdr3_nt: TGTGCCAGCAGCTTAGCGGCCCCGGAAGCTTTCTTT
cdr3_aa: CASSLAAPEAFF

v_call: TRBV6-1
d_call: TRBD2
clone_size: -
j_call: TRBJ2-7
cdr3_nt: TGTGCCAGCAGGGGAGGGTCTGTCAACTACGAGCAGTACTTC
cdr3_aa: CASRGGSVNYEQYF

v_call: TRBV7-2
d_call: TRBD2
clone_size: -
j_call: TRBJ2-3
cdr3_nt: TGTGCCAGCAGCTCACCTAGCGGGAGGGCCGGAGATACGCAGTATTTT
cdr3_aa: CASSSPSGRAGDTQYF

v_call: TRBV30
d_call: -
clone_size: few
j_call: TRBJ1-1
cdr3_nt: TGTGCCTGGAGTGTTCATAGGGAAGCTTTCTTT
cdr3_aa: CAWSVHREAFF

v_call: TRBV27
d_call: TRBD1
clone_size: -
j_call: TRBJ2-3
cdr3_nt: TGTGCCAGCAGGAAAGGGACAGGGCAAGGCACAGATACGCAGTATTTT
cdr3_aa: CASRKGTGQGTDTQYF

v_call: TRBV4-1
d_call: -
clone_size: -
j_call: TRBJ1-1
cdr3_nt: TGCGCCAGCAGCCCGCATACACTGAACACTGAAGCTTTCTTT
cdr3_aa: CASSPHTLNTEAFF

v_call: TRBV6-1
d_call: -
clone_size: -
j_call: TRBJ2-2
cdr3_nt: TGTGCCAGCAGCGTAAGAGCCGGGGAGCTGTTTTTT
cdr3_aa: CASSVRAGELFF

v_call: TRBV29-1
d_call: TRBD2
clone_size: -
j_call: TRBJ2-7
cdr3_nt: TGCAGCGTTGAATCCGCGACTAGCGGCTCCTACGAGCAGTACTTC
cdr3_aa: CSVESATSGSYEQYF

v_call: TRBV9
d_call: -
clone_size: -
j_call: TRBJ2-3
cdr3_nt: TGTGCCAGCAGCGTACGGGGCCTCTACACAGATACGCAGTATTTT
cdr3_aa: CASSVRGLYTDTQYF

v_call: TRBV15
d_call: -
clone_size: -
j_call: TRBJ1-2
cdr3_nt: TGTGCCACCAGCAGAGATCTGGGTCACGATAACTATGGCTACACCTTC
cdr3_aa: CATSRDLGHDNYGYTF

v_call: TRBV6-1
d_call: -
clone_size: -
j_call: TRBJ2-7
cdr3_nt: TGTGCCAGCAGTCAAGTGGTCTTGAACGGGGCTTACGTTTACGAGCAGTACTTC
cdr3_aa: CASSQVVLNGAYVYEQYF

v_call: TRBV7-8
d_call: -
clone_size: -
j_call: TRBJ2-1
cdr3_nt: TGTGCCAGCAGCCCGGGTGGGGGGAGATACAATGAGCAGTTCTTC
cdr3_aa: CASSPGGGRYNEQFF

v_call: TRBV7-9
d_call: TRBD1
clone_size: once
j_call: TRBJ2-7
cdr3_nt: TGTGCCAGCAGCTTAGGAGGGACAGGGTTCTACGAGCAGTACTTC
cdr3_aa: CASSLGGTGFYEQYF

v_call: TRBV4-1
d_call: -
clone_size: -
j_call: TRBJ2-7
cdr3_nt: TGCGCCAGCAGCCAAGGGATCTCCTACGAGCAGTACTTC
cdr3_aa: CASSQGISYEQYF

v_call: TRBV27
d_call: TRBD2
clone_size: -
j_call: TRBJ2-7
cdr3_nt: TGTGCCAGCAGTTCGACTAGCGAGGGGTCCTACGAGCAGTACTTC
cdr3_aa: CASSSTSEGSYEQYF

v_call: TRBV6-5
d_call: TRBD1
clone_size: -
j_call: TRBJ1-6
cdr3_nt: TGTGCCAGCAGTTACGCGGGGGGACAGGACGGTTCACCCCTCCACTTT
cdr3_aa: CASSYAGGQDGSPLHF

v_call: TRBV19
d_call: -
clone_size: -
j_call: TRBJ1-2
cdr3_nt: TGTGCCAGTAGTATGCGGGGAAACTATGGCTACACCTTC
cdr3_aa: CASSMRGNYGYTF

v_call: TRBV11-2
d_call: TRBD2
clone_size: -
j_call: TRBJ2-3
cdr3_nt: TGTGCCAGCAGCCGCGGCGGGAGCCCGAAGGATACGCAGTATTTT
cdr3_aa: CASSRGGSPKDTQYF

v_call: TRBV25-1
d_call: TRBD1
clone_size: -
j_call: TRBJ1-6
cdr3_nt: TGTGCCAGCAGTGCGCTAGGGGGCTGGGATAATTCACCCCTCCACTTT
cdr3_aa: CASSALGGWDNSPLHF